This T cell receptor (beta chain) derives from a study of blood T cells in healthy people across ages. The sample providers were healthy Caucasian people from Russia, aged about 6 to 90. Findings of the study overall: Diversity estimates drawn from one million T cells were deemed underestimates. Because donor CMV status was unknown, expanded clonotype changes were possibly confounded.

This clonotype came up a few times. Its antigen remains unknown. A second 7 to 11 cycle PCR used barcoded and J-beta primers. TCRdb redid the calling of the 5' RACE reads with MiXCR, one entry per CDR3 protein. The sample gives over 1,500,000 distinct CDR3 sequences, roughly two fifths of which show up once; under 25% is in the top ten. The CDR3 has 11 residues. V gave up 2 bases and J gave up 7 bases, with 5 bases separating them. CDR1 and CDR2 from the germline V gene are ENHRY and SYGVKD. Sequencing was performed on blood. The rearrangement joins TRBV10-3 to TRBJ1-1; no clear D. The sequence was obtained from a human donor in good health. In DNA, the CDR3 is TGTGCCATCAGTGAGGGCGGTGAAGCTTTCTTT. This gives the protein CAISEGGEAFF.